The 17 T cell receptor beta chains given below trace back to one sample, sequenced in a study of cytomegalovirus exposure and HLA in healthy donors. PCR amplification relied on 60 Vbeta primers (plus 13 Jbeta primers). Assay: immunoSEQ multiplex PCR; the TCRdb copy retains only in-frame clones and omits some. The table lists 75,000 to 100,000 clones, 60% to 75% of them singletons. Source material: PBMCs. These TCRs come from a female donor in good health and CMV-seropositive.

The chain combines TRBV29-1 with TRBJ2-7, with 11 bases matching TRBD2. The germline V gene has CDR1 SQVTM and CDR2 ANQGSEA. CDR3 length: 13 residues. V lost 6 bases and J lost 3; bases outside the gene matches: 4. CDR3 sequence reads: CSVGTSGNYEQYF. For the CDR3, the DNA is TGCAGCGTAGGGACTAGCGGAAACTACGAGCAGTACTTC.

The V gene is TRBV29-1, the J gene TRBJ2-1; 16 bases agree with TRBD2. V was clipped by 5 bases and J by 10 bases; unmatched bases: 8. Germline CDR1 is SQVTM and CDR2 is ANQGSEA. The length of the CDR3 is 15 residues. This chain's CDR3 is CSVRTGTSGRAEQFF. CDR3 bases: TGCAGCGTTCGCACCGGGACTAGCGGGAGGGCAGAGCAGTTCTTC.

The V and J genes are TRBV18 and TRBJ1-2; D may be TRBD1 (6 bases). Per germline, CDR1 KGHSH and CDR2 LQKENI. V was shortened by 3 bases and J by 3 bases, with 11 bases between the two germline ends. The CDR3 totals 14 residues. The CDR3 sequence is CASSPRQEYYGYTF. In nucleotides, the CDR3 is TGTGCCAGCTCACCCCGACAGGAATACTATGGCTACACCTTC.

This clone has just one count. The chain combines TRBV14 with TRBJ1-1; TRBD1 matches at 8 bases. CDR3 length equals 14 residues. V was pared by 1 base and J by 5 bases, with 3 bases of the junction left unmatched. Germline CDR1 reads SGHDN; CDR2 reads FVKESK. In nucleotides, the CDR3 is TGTGCCAGCAGCCAAGGACAGGGGAAGACTGAAGCTTTCTTT. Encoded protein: CASSQGQGKTEAFF.

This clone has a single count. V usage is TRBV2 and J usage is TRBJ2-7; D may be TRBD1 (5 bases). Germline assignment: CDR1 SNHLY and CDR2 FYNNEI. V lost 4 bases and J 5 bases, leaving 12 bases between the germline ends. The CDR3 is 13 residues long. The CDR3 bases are TGTGCCAGCAGTGTGACAGCTATTCACGAGCAGTACTTC. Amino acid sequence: CASSVTAIHEQYF.

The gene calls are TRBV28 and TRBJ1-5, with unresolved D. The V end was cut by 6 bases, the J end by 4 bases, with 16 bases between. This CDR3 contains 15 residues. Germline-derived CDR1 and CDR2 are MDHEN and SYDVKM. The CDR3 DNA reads TGTGCCAGCAGGCTAGCGAGTGTGAGGAATCAGCCCCAGCATTTT. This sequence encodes CASRLASVRNQPQHF.

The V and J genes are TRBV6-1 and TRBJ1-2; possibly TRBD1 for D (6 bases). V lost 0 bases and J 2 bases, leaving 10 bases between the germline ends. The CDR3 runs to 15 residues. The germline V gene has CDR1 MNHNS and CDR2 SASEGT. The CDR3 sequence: CASSEASGANYGYTF. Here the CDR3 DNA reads TGTGCCAGCAGTGAAGCGTCAGGGGCCAACTATGGCTACACCTTC.

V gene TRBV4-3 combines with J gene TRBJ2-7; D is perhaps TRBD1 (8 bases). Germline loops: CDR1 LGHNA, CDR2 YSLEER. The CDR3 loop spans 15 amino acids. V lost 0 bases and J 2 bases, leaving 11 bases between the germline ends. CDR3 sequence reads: CASSQDTGGAYEQYF. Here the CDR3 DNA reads TGCGCCAGCAGCCAAGATACAGGGGGGGCCTACGAGCAGTACTTC.

The DNA for the CDR3 is TGTGCCAGCAGCGGATCCGGGACATTGGACGGCTACACCTTC. Translated, it gives CASSGSGTLDGYTF. The chain couples TRBV5-4 to TRBJ1-2; tentative D call: TRBD1 (6 bases). V was pared by 4 bases and J by 8 bases, with 18 bases between. Germline V CDR1 and CDR2: SGHNT, YYREEE (reference sequence). The CDR3 spans 14 residues.

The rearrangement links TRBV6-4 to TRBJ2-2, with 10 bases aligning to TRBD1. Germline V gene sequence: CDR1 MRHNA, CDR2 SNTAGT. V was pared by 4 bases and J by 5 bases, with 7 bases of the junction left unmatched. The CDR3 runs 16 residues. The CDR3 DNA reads TGTGCCAGCAGTGGAACCGGGACAGGGGATACCGGGGAGCTGTTTTTT. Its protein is CASSGTGTGDTGELFF.

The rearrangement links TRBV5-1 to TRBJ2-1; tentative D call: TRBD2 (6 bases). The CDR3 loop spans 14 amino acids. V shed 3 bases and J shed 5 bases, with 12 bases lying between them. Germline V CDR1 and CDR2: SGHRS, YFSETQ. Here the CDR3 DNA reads TGCGCCAGCAGCTATGGACTACCGAACAATGAGCAGTTCTTC. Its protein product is CASSYGLPNNEQFF.

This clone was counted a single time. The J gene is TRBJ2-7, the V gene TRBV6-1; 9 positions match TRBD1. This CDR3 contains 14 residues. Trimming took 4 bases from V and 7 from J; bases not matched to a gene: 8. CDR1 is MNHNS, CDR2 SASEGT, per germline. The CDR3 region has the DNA TGTGCCAGCAGTGGCCGGACAGGGGTGGGGGAGCAGTACTTC. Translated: CASSGRTGVGEQYF.

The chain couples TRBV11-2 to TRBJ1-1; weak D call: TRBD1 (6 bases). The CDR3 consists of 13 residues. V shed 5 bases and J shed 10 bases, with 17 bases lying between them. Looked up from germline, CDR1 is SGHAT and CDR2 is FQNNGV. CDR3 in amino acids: CASSPGQGTIAFF. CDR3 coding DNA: TGTGCCAGCAGCCCCGGGCAGGGGACGATAGCTTTCTTT.

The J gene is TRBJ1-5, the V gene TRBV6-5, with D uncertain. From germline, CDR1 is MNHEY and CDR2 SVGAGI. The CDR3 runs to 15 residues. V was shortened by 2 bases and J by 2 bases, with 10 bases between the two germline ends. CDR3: CASSYGDSGNQPQHF. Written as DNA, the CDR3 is TGTGCCAGCAGTTACGGGGATAGCGGCAATCAGCCCCAGCATTTT.

In DNA, the CDR3 is TGTGCCAGCAGCGCCTTACAGGGGGCGGAAAAACTGTTTTTT. This gives the protein CASSALQGAEKLFF. This chain joins TRBV6-1 and TRBJ1-4, with 9 nucleotides matching TRBD1. CDR3 length: 14 residues. In germline, CDR1 is MNHNS, CDR2 SASEGT. V gave up 6 bases and J gave up 8 bases; unmatched junction bases: 7.

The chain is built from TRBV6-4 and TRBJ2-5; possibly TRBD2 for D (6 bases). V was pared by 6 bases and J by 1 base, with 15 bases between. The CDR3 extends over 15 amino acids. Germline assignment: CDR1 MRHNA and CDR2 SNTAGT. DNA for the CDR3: TGTGCCAGCAGCCCGTGCCGGGACTTCCAAGAGACCCAGTACTTC. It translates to CASSPCRDFQETQYF.

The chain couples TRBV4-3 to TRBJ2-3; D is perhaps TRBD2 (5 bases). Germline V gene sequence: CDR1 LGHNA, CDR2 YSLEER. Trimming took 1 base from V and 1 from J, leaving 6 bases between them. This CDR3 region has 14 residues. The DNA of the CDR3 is TGCGCCAGCAGCCAAGCTAGCCGCACAGATACGCAGTATTTT. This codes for CASSQASRTDTQYF.